This TCR beta chain was sequenced during a study of T cells in narcolepsy. Study summary: Donors had narcolepsy type 1 or type 2, or were healthy controls. Study results and caveats: Same-patient CSF and blood CD4+ T cell clonotypes included HCRT-specific and TRIB2-specific autoreactive ones.

The length of the CDR3 is 14 residues. Germline CDR1 SGHTA, CDR2 FQGNSA. The data were produced by immunoSEQ multiplex PCR, yet TCRdb's version contains in-frame clones alone and is incomplete. This sample has approximately 25,000 clones, with roughly 80% found just once. Details on this clone: Antigen unknown.

V and J are TRBV7-2 and TRBJ2-5, with D maybe TRBD1 (6 bases). With the DNA end fitting TRBJ2-7 better, the J assignment may be wrong. Sequencing used memory (CD45RA-) CD4+ T cells from blood. This clonotype was sampled from a human donor in good health. Here the CDR3 DNA reads TGTGCCAGCAGCCCACGGACAGCCGGAGGCGAGCAGTACTTC. It translates to CASSPRTAGGEQYF.